The present TCR beta chain was sequenced within a study of cytomegalovirus exposure and HLA in healthy donors. Looking at the study overall: As an earlier analysis found, around 190 million T cells yielded over 95 million unique TCR beta sequences. Broader study findings: One cluster of highly shared sequence variants probably arose as a sequencing artifact. Per a later analysis, about 15,000 TCR beta sequences showed association with HLA alleles at 0.05 false discovery rate.

Donors counted as nominally healthy when sampled, yet unrecorded immune exposures were likely. To note about this clone: Its antigen is currently unknown.

The V and J ends lost 2 bases and 1 base, in that order; junction bases with no gene match: 4. CDR1 is MNHEY, CDR2 SMNVEV, per germline (reference sequence). The CDR3 contains 16 residues. The PCR made use of 60 Vbeta and 13 Jbeta primers. Only in-frame clones appear in the TCRdb table, and some are missing; sequencing was by immunoSEQ multiplex PCR. The sample holds around 200,000 clones, just over 75% seen once. Source material: PBMCs. The J gene is TRBJ2-2, the V gene TRBV27; 7 nucleotides match TRBD2. The origin of this receptor is a man aged 25-40 years in good health and CMV-seronegative. The CDR3 nucleotides read TGTGCCAGCAGTTTAGGTAGCGGGCGGAACACCGGGGAGCTGTTTTTT. It translates to CASSLGSGRNTGELFF.